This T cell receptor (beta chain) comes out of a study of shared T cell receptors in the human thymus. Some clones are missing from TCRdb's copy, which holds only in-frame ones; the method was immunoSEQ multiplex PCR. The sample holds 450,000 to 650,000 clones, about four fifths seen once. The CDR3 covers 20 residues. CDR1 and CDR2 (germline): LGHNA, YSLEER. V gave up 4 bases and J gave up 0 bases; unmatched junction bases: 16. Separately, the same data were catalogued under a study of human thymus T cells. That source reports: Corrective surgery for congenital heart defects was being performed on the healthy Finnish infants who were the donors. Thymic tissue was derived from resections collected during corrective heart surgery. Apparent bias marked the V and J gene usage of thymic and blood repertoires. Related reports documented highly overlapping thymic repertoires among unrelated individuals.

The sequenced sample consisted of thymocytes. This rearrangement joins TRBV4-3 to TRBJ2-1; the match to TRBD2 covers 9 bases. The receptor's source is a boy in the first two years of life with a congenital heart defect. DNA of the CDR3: TGCGCCAGCAGCCCCTACAGGGATCTAGCGGGGCTTAGCTCCTACAATGAGCAGTTCTTC. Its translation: CASSPYRDLAGLSSYNEQFF.